This T cell receptor beta chain was sequenced in a study of read filtering for tumor transcriptome and immune sequencing. Study summary: R-ISS stage counts were eight or nine for I, more than 15 for II, 7 for III. Whole-study results and caveats: Correlation between methods rose after single-read clonotypes were removed.

This clonotype has a count of ten or more. Its antigen is unidentified. V gave up 6 bases and J gave up 0 bases, with 9 bases separating them. The CDR3 runs to 14 residues. Germline values: CDR1 SGHTA, CDR2 FQGNSA. The library was built from roughly 400 ng RNA with molecular barcoded adaptors for alpha/delta and beta/gamma chains. TCRdb redid the calling of the reads with MiXCR, one entry per CDR3 protein. The profile covers some 41,000 distinct CDR3 sequences, with roughly an eighth appearing a single time and around 37% taken by the ten largest. The TCR was taken from a donor at least 40 years old with multiple myeloma. Sequencing was done on a sample of a population of CD138-negative cells sorted from bone marrow. The rearrangement joins TRBV7-2 to TRBJ2-1; D gene unclear. CDR3 amino acids: CASRGGSSYNEQFF. As DNA, the CDR3 is TGTGCCAGCAGGGGCGGCTCCTCCTACAATGAGCAGTTCTTC.